This T cell receptor beta chain was recorded in a study of T cells after yellow fever vaccination. A 5'RACE template-switching step, the method used to make TCR cDNA, added a universal primer site and UMIs. In TCRdb, the 5' RACE reads were re-called with MiXCR into one record per CDR3 protein. Among under 150,000 distinct CDR3 sequences listed, about 16% were seen once. CDR1 and CDR2 (germline): SGDLS, YYNGEE. The CDR3 length is 16 residues. V was pared by 1 base and J by 0 bases, with 11 bases between. Concerning this clonotype itself: The target antigen is unknown.

Notes on the study in general: Repertoires obtained by FACS sorting could include abundant clonotypes that entered as contaminants from the bulk population.

This chain links TRBV9 with TRBJ2-1, with D perhaps TRBD2 (6 bases). Source: CD8+ T cells sorted from PBMCs, taken 5 days after the yellow fever booster vaccination. This sequence was found in a man in his late teens or twenties who received the YFV17D yellow fever vaccine. The CDR3 protein is CASSVRGFSSYNEQFF. In nucleotides, the CDR3 is TGTGCCAGCAGCGTACGGGGGTTCAGCTCCTACAATGAGCAGTTCTTC.